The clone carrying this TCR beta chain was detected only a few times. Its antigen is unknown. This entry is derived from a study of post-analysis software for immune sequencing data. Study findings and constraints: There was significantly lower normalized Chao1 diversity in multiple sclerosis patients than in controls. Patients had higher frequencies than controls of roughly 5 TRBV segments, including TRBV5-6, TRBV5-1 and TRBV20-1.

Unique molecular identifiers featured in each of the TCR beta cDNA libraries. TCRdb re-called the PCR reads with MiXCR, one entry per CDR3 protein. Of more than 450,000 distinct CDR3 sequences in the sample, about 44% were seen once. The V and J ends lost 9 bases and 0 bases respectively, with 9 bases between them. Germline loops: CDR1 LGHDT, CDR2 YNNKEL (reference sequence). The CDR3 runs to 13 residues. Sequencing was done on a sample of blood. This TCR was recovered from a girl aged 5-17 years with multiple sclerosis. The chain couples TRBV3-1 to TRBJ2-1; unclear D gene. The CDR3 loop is CARITSSYNEQFF. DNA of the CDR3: TGTGCCAGGATAACAAGCTCCTACAATGAGCAGTTCTTC.